This TCR beta chain emerged from a study of T-cell reconstitution after alpha-beta-depleted transplantation in children. V lost 6 bases, J lost 8 bases, and 8 bases stayed unmatched. The CDR3 is 13 amino acids. Germline-derived CDR1 and CDR2 are ENHRY and SYGVKD. There are many counts of this clonotype. The TCRbeta library was prepared with unique molecular identifiers. TCRdb recomputed calls from the PCR reads with MiXCR, one row per CDR3 protein. The table shows some 200,000 distinct CDR3 sequences, with about 6.8% occurring only once. The sequence came from a human donor who donated a stem cell graft to a child with Wiskott-Aldrich syndrome. The J gene is TRBJ1-1, the V gene TRBV10-3; 8 bases match TRBD1. Specimen: PBMCs from the stem cell graft donor, collected from the stem cell graft. CDR3 sequence: CAIRGQVDAEAFF. The CDR3 bases are TGTGCCATCAGGGGACAGGTTGATGCAGAAGCTTTCTTT.